This T cell receptor (beta chain) was obtained from a study of cytomegalovirus exposure and HLA in healthy donors. Primers: 60 Vbeta forward and 13 Jbeta reverse. Clones were read by immunoSEQ multiplex PCR, and TCRdb kept only the in-frame ones, dropping some. Counted here are more than 80,000 clones, approximately 75% occurring once; the ten biggest clones make up around 3.2%. The germline gives CDR1 LGHNA, CDR2 YSLEER. V dropped 0 bases and J dropped 0; count of bases not matched to a gene: 14. The CDR3 consists of 20 residues. Specimen: PBMCs. The V and J genes are TRBV4-3 and TRBJ2-7; 10 nucleotides agree with TRBD2. The clonotype originates from a female donor in good health and CMV-seropositive. The CDR3 reads CASSQELGLAGADTSYEQYF. The CDR3 bases are TGCGCCAGCAGCCAAGAGCTGGGTCTAGCGGGGGCCGATACCTCCTACGAGCAGTACTTC.